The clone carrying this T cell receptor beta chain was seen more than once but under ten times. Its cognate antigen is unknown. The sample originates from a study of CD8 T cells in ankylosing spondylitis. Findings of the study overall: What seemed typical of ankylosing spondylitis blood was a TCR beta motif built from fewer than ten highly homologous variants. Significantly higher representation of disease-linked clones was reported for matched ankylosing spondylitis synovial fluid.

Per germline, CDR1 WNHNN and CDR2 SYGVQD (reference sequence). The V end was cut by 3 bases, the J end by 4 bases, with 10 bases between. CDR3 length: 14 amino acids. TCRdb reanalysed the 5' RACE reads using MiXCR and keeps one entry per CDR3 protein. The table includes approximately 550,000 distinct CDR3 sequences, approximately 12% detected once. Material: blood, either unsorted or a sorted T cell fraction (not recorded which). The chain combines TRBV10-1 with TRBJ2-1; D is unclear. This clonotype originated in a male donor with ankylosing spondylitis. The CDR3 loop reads CASSETARYNEQFF. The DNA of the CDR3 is TGCGCCAGCAGTGAAACAGCCAGGTACAATGAGCAGTTCTTC.